The entry below gives a single T cell receptor (beta chain) sequence along with its context. Its antigen is still unknown. The sample belongs to a study of cytomegalovirus exposure and HLA in healthy donors. Study results and caveats: Several top significant clusters appeared, in a later analysis, to be linked to common viral pathogens.

Germline values: CDR1 MNHEY, CDR2 SVGAGI. V shed 8 bases, J shed 0 bases, and the junction held 6 bases outside the gene matches. CDR3 length: 15 amino acids. The PCR ran on 60 Vbeta and 13 Jbeta primers. Clones were sequenced by immunoSEQ multiplex PCR, and TCRdb holds only the in-frame ones, with some missing. Here the sample spans about 89,000 clones, about 74% being singletons. V and J are TRBV6-5 and TRBJ1-5, with 8 bases identical to TRBD1. This TCR derives from a young man in good health and CMV-seronegative. The sample comprised PBMCs. The CDR3 spells CASRDRLGSNQPQHF. DNA for the CDR3: TGTGCCAGCCGGGACAGGTTGGGTAGCAATCAGCCCCAGCATTTT.